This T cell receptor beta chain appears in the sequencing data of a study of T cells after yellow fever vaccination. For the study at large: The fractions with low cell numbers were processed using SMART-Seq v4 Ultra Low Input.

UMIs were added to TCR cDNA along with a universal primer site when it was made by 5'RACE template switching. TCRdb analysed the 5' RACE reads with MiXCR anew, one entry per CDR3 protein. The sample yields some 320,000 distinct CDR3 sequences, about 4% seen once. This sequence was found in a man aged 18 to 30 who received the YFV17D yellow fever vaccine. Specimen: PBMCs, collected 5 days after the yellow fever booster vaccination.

In DNA form, the CDR3 reads TGTGCCAGCAGTGGCAGGGCCGGCGGTGAAAAACTGTTTTTT. Its translation: CASSGRAGGEKLFF. The chain has TRBV2 and TRBJ1-4; D might be TRBD1 (5 bases). The CDR3 spans 14 residues. Germline CDR1 SNHLY, CDR2 FYNNEI. V was cut by 4 bases and J by 7 bases, with 13 bases left in between. Looking up the rest from reference TRBV2 and TRBJ1-4 gives the full variable domain: EPEVTQTPSHQVTQMGQEVILRCVPISNHLYFYWYRQILGQKVEFLVSFYNNEISEKSEIFDDQFSVERPDGSNFTLKIRSTKLEDSAMYFCASSGRAGGEKLFFGSGTQLSVL.